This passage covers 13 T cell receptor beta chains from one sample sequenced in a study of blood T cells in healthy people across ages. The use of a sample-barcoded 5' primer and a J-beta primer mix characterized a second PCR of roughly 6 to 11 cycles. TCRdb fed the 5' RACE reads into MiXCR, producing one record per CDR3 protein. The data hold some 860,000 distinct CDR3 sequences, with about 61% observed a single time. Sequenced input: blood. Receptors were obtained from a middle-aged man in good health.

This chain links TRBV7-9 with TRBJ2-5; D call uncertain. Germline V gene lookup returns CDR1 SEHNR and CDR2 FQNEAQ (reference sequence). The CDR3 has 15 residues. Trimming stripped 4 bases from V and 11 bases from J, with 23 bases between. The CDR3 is CASSSNPHEHNEQYF. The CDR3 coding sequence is TGTGCCAGCAGCTCTAATCCTCACGAACACAATGAGCAGTACTTC.

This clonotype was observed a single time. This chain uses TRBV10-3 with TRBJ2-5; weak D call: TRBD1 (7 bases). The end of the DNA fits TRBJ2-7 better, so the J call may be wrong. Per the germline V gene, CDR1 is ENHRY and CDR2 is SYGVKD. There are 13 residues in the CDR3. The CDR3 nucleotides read TGTGCCATCAGTGACAGGGGGGTCCACGAGCAGTACTTC. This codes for CAISDRGVHEQYF.

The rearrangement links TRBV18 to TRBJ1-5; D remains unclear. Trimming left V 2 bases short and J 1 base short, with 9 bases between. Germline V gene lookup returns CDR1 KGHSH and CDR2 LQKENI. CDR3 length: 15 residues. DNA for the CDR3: TGTGCCAGCTCACCAGGGATTAGCAGCAATCAGCCCCAGCATTTT. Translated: CASSPGISSNQPQHF.

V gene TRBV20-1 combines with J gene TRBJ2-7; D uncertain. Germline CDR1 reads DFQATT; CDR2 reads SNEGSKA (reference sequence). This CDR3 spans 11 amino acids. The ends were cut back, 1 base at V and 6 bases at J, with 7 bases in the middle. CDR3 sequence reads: CSARGDREQYF. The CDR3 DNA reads TGCAGTGCTAGAGGGGATCGCGAGCAGTACTTC.

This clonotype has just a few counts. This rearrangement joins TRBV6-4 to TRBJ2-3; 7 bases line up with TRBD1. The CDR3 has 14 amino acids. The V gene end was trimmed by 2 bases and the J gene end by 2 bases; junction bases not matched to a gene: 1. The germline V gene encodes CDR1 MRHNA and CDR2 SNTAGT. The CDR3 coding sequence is TGTGCCAGCAGTGACGGACAGGCCACAGATACGCAGTATTTT. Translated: CASSDGQATDTQYF.

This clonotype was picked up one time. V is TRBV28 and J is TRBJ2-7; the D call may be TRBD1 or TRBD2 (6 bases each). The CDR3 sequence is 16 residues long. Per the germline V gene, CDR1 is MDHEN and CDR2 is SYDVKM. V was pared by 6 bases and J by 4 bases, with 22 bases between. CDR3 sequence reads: CASSTYLGGDSYEQYF. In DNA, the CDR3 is TGTGCCAGCAGCACTTACCTGGGGGGCGATTCGTACGAGCAGTACTTC.

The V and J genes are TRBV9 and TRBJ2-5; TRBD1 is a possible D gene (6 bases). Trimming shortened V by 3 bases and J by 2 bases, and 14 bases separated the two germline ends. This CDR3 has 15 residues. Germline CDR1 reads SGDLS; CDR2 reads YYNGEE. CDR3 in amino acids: CASSAQGTLQETQYF. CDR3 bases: TGTGCCAGCAGCGCTCAAGGGACACTACAAGAGACCCAGTACTTC.

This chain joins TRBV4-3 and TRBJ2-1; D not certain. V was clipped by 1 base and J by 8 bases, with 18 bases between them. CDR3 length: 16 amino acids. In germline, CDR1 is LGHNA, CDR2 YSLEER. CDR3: CASSQVNGFSIDEQFF. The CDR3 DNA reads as TGCGCCAGCAGCCAAGTAAACGGGTTCAGCATCGATGAGCAGTTCTTC.

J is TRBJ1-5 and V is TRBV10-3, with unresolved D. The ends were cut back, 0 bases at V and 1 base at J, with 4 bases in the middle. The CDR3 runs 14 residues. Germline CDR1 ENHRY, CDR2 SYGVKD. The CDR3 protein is CAISESKSNQPQHF. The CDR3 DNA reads TGTGCCATCAGTGAGTCGAAAAGCAATCAGCCCCAGCATTTT.

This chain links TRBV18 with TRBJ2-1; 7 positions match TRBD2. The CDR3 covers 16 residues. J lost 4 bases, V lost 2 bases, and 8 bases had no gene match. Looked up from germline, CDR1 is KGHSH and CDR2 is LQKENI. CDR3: CASSPVGGSSYNEQFF. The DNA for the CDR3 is TGTGCCAGCTCACCAGTCGGCGGGAGTTCTTACAATGAGCAGTTCTTC.

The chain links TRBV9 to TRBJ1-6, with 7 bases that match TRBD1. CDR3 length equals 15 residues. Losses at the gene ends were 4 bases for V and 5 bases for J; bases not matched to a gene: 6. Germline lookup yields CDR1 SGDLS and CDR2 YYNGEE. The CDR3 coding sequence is TGTGCCAGCAGCTCGGGGACAGTAAATAATTCACCCCTCCACTTT. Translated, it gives CASSSGTVNNSPLHF.

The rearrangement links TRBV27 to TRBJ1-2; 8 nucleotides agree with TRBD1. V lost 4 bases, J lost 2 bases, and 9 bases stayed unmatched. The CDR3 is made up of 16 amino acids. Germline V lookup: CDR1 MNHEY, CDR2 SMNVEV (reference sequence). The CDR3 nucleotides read TGTGCCAGCAGTTCAGCAACCCGGACAGGGAACTATGGCTACACCTTC. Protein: CASSSATRTGNYGYTF.

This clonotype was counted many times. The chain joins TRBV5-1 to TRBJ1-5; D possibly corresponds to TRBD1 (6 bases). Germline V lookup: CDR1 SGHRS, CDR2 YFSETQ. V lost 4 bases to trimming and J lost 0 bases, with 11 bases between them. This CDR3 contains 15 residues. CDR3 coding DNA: TGCGCCAGCAGCCCGTCAGGGGTTAGCAATCAGCCCCAGCATTTT. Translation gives CASSPSGVSNQPQHF.